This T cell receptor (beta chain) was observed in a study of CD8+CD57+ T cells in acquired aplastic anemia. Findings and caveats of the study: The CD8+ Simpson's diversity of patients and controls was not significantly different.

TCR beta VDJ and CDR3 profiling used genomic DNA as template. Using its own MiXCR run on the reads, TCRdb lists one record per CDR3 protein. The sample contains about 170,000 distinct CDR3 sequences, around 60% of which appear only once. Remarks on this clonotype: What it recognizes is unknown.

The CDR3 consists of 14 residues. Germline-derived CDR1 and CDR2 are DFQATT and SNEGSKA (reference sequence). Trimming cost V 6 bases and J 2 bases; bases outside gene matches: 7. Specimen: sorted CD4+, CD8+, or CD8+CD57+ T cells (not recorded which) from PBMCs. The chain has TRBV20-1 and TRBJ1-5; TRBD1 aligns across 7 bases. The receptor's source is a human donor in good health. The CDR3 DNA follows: TGCAGTGCCCAGGGGGTGGGGGGCAATCAGCCCCAGCATTTT. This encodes CSAQGVGGNQPQHF.